This T cell receptor (beta chain) was recorded in a study of blood T cell repertoires in COVID-19. TCRdb's table, derived via immunoSEQ multiplex PCR, lists solely in-frame clones and lacks some. The sample carries 130,000 to 150,000 clones, 80% recorded once. The CDR3 is 12 amino acids. Germline-derived CDR1 and CDR2 are SGHTA and FQGNSA. The ends were cut back, 2 bases at V and 6 bases at J, with 6 bases in the middle. Sequenced input: peripheral blood. This rearrangement joins TRBV7-2 to TRBJ2-3; D not certain. This clonotype was sampled from a man aged 65 to 85 who had recovered from COVID-19. CDR3 coding DNA: TGTGCCAGCAGCTTAACGGTTGATACGCAGTATTTT. Its protein is CASSLTVDTQYF.